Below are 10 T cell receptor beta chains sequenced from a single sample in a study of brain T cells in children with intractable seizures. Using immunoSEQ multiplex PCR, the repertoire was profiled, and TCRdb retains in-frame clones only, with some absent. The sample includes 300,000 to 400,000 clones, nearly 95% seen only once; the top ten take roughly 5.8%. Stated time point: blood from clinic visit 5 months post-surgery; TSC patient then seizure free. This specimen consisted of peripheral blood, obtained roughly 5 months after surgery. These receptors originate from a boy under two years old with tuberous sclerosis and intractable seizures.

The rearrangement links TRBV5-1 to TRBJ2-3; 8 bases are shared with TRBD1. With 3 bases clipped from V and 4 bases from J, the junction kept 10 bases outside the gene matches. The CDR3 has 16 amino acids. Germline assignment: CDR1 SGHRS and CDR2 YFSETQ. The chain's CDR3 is CASSSAQGASSDTQYF. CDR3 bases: TGCGCCAGCAGCTCCGCCCAGGGGGCGAGTTCAGATACGCAGTATTTT.

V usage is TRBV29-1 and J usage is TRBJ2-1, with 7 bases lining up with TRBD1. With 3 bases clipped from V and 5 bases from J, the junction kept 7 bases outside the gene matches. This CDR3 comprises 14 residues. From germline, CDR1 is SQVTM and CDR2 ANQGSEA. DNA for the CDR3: TGCAGCGTTGATGGAAGGACAGGAGACAATGAGCAGTTCTTC. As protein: CSVDGRTGDNEQFF.

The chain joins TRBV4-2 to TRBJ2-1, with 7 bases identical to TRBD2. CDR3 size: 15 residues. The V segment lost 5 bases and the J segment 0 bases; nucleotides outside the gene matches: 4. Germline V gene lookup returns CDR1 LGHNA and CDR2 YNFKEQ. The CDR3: CASSSRESSYNEQFF. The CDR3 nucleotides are TGTGCCAGCAGCTCGCGGGAGAGCTCCTACAATGAGCAGTTCTTC.

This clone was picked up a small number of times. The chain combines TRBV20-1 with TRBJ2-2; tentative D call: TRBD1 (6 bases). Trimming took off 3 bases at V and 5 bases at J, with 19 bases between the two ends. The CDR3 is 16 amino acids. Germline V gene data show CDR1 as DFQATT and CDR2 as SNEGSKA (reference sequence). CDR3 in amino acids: CSASVGGGAATGELFF. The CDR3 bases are TGCAGTGCTAGTGTGGGTGGGGGCGCCGCGACCGGGGAGCTGTTTTTT.

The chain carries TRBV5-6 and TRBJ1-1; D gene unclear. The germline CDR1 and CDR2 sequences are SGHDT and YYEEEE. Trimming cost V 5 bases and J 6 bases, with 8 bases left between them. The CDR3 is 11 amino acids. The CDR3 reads CASSFMAEAFF. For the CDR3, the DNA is TGTGCCAGCAGTTTCATGGCTGAAGCTTTCTTT.

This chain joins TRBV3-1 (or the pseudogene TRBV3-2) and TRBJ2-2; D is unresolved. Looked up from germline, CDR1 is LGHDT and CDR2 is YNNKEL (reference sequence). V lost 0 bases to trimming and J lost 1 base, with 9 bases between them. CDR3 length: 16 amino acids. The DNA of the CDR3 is TGTGCCAGCAGCCAAGATCTGCCGGTGAACACCGGGGAGCTGTTTTTT. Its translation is CASSQDLPVNTGELFF.

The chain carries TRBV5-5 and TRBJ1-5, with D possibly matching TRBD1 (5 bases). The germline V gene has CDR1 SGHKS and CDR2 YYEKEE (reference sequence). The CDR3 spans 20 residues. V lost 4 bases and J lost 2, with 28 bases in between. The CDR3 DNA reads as TGTGCCAGCAGCCCCCGAATTACAGGTAGAATTGGCGGGGGCAATCAGCCCCAGCATTTT. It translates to CASSPRITGRIGGGNQPQHF.

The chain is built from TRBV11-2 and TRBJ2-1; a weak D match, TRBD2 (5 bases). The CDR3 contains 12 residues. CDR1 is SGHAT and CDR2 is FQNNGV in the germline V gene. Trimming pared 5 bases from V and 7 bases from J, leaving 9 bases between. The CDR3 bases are TGTGCCAGCAGCCCAACTAGAAATGAGCAGTTCTTC. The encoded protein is CASSPTRNEQFF. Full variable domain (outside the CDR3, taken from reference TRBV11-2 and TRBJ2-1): EAGVAQSPRYKIIEKRQSVAFWCNPISGHATLYWYQQILGQGPKLLIQFQNNGVVDDSQLPKDRFSAERLKGVDSTLKIQPAKLEDSAVYLCASSPTRNEQFFGPGTRLTVL.

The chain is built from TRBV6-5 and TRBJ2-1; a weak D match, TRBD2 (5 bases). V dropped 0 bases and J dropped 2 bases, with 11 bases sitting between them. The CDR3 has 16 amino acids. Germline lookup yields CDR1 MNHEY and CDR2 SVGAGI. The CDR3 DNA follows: TGTGCCAGCAGTTACTCCGACTACACCCCCTACAATGAGCAGTTCTTC. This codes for CASSYSDYTPYNEQFF.

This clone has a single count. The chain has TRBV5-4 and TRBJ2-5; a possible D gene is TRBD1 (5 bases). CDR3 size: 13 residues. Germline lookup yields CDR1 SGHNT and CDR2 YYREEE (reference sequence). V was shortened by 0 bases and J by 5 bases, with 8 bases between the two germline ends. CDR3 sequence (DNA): TGTGCCAGCAGCTTGGGTGGGGCGGAGACCCAGTACTTC. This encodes CASSLGGAETQYF.